The rows below give T cell receptor beta chains drawn from one sample of a study of PD-1 blockade in classical Hodgkin lymphoma. Clones were read by immunoSEQ multiplex PCR, and TCRdb kept only the in-frame ones, dropping some. The sample carries more than 10,000 clones, just under 85% recorded once. The source material was CD4+ T cells from blood, sampled before the fourth cycle of nivolumab. The receptor set was obtained from a human donor with classical Hodgkin lymphoma. Each CDR3 is given with its conserved first and last residue. The order of the fields is D gene, clone size, V gene, J gene, CDR3 protein, CDR3 DNA. A D gene is named only where the DNA matches it firmly. Not every row has a clone size; where given, it reads once, few, many or a size class.

-,-,TRBV9,TRBJ2-1,CASSVGAGTRYNEQFF,TGTGCCAGCAGCGTAGGGGCGGGGACGAGATACAATGAGCAGTTCTTC
TRBD2,-,TRBV28,TRBJ2-1,CASSIRGSGSNEQFF,TGTGCCAGCAGTATCCGAGGTAGCGGGAGTAATGAGCAGTTCTTC
TRBD2,-,TRBV4-1,TRBJ2-1,CASSQTSGRISYNEQFF,TGCGCCAGCAGCCAGACTAGCGGGAGAATTTCCTACAATGAGCAGTTCTTC
-,-,TRBV30,TRBJ2-5,CAWSGPTQYF,TGTGCCTGGAGTGGGCCGACCCAGTACTTC
-,-,TRBV5-1,TRBJ1-5,CASSQARMNQPQHF,TGTGCCAGCAGCCAGGCCAGGATGAATCAGCCCCAGCATTTT
TRBD1,-,TRBV7-2,TRBJ2-7,CASSLVMTGGHYEQYF,TGTGCCAGCAGCTTAGTAATGACAGGGGGGCACTACGAGCAGTACTTC
TRBD2,-,TRBV27,TRBJ2-7,CATRRSAGGYEQYF,TGTGCCACCCGGAGGAGTGCGGGGGGGTACGAGCAGTACTTC
TRBD2,once,TRBV28,TRBJ2-1,CAILTSGSGYEQFF,TGTGCCATCCTAACTAGCGGGAGTGGGTATGAGCAGTTCTTC
-,-,TRBV5-1,TRBJ2-3,CASSLTVTGADTQYF,TGCGCCAGCAGCTTGACAGTGACGGGTGCAGATACGCAGTATTTT
-,-,TRBV5-6,TRBJ2-5,CASSLLGTQYF,TGTGCCAGCAGCCTACTGGGGACCCAGTACTTC
-,-,TRBV7-2,TRBJ1-2,CASSLNHPQARSYYGYTF,TGTGCCAGCAGCTTAAATCATCCCCAGGCTAGGAGCTACTATGGCTACACCTTC
TRBD1,-,TRBV5-6,TRBJ2-2,CASSLPGQGAGELFF,TGTGCCAGCAGCTTGCCGGGACAGGGGGCCGGGGAGCTGTTTTTT
TRBD1,-,TRBV4-3,TRBJ2-1,CASSQDSGGTEQFF,TGCGCCAGCAGCCAAGACTCAGGGGGTACTGAGCAGTTCTTC
-,once,TRBV7-2,TRBJ1-6,CASSLGFNMDGNSPLHF,TGTGCCAGCAGCTTAGGTTTTAACATGGACGGAAATTCACCCCTCCACTTT
-,-,TRBV12-5,TRBJ1-1,CASGKSPSHTEAFF,TGTGCTAGTGGCAAGAGTCCGTCGCACACTGAAGCTTTCTTT
-,few,TRBV5-1,TRBJ1-1,CASSFDPVNTEAFF,TGCGCCAGCAGCTTCGATCCTGTAAACACTGAAGCTTTCTTT
TRBD2,-,TRBV5-1,TRBJ2-7,CASSLAAGDAYEQYF,TGCGCCAGCAGCTTGGCGGCGGGAGACGCCTACGAGCAGTACTTC
-,-,TRBV7-3,TRBJ1-2,CASSRGGDYGYTF,TGTGCCAGCAGCCGAGGGGGGGACTATGGCTACACCTTC
-,-,TRBV19,TRBJ1-2,CASSMGRAVGYTF,TGTGCCAGTAGTATGGGCAGGGCGGTAGGCTACACCTTC
-,-,TRBV6-5,TRBJ1-5,CASSLRANQPQHF,TGTGCCAGCAGTTTACGGGCCAATCAGCCCCAGCATTTT
TRBD1,-,TRBV4-3,TRBJ1-2,CASSQGVQGARGYTF,TGCGCCAGCAGCCAAGGAGTGCAGGGGGCTCGTGGCTACACCTTC
-,-,TRBV28,TRBJ1-4,CASSLRDQEKLFF,TGTGCCAGCAGTTTGAGGGATCAGGAAAAACTGTTTTTT
-,-,TRBV5-1,TRBJ2-3,CASSRLGLRTDTQYF,TGCGCCAGCAGCCGATTGGGACTTCGCACAGATACGCAGTATTTT
TRBD1,-,TRBV27,TRBJ1-1,CASSSRTGWGSTEAFF,TGTGCCAGCAGTTCCCGGACAGGCTGGGGGTCCACTGAAGCTTTCTTT
-,once,TRBV6-6,TRBJ1-1,CASSVGVITEAFF,TGTGCCAGCAGCGTGGGAGTTATTACTGAAGCTTTCTTT
-,-,TRBV15,TRBJ2-5,CATSPSPSHEETQYF,TGTGCCACCAGTCCCTCTCCCTCTCACGAAGAGACCCAGTACTTC
TRBD1,-,TRBV9,TRBJ2-2,CASSSRTGGTNTGELFF,TGTGCCAGCAGCTCTCGGACAGGTGGTACGAACACCGGGGAGCTGTTTTTT